This T cell receptor (beta chain) was recovered during a study of OX40 agonist ivuxolimab in advanced cancers. The wider study: A male proportion of approximately 80% was recorded, with mean age approximately 57 years and range roughly 20 to 85.

On this clone: The target antigen is unknown.

Study outcomes and limitations: On average, CD8+ T cells showed a greater number of expanded clones than CD4+. CD4+ and CD8+ blood T cells expanded clonally by week 6 at 0.1 to 3.0 mg/kg. Undetermined was the antigen specificity of the expanded peripheral T cells.

The method was immunoSEQ multiplex PCR; TCRdb's version includes in-frame clones alone and lacks a portion of them. This sample has approximately 68,000 clones, with almost 90% found just once. Trimming took 6 bases from V and 1 from J, leaving 20 bases between them. From germline, CDR1 is SEHNR and CDR2 FQNEAQ (reference sequence). CDR3 size: 17 residues. The TCR sequence derives from an adult with an advanced solid tumor such as melanoma, head and neck, liver or kidney cancer. This chain uses TRBV7-9 with TRBJ2-3, with D perhaps matching TRBD1 (6 bases). Sequences were derived from CD4+ or CD8+ T cells sorted from blood, sampled in a trial of the OX40 agonist ivuxolimab. The chain's CDR3 is CASRGAVGNRGTDTQYF. The CDR3 nucleotides are TGTGCCAGCAGGGGCGCCGTGGGGAACAGGGGCACAGATACGCAGTATTTT. Looking up the rest from reference TRBV7-9 and TRBJ2-3 gives the full variable domain: DTGVSQNPRHKITKRGQNVTFRCDPISEHNRLYWYRQTLGQGPEFLTYFQNEAQLEKSRLLSDRFSAERPKGSFSTLEIQRTEQGDSAMYLCASRGAVGNRGTDTQYFGPGTRLTVL.